This T cell receptor (beta chain) was recovered during a study of blood T cell repertoires in COVID-19. Study context: Nucleic acid was either cDNA or gDNA, and it came from T cells, B-cell-depleted T cells, or PBMCs.

Germline lookup yields CDR1 SGHTA and CDR2 FQGNSA. The CDR3 has 13 residues. With 5 bases clipped from V and 8 bases from J, the junction kept 7 bases outside the gene matches. Cohorts were based on clinical histories the participants reported. Only in-frame clones appear in the TCRdb table, and some are missing; sequencing was by immunoSEQ multiplex PCR. The top ten clones hold under 0.85% of a sample with 500,000 or so clones, about 85% of them seen once. The chain uses TRBV7-2 and TRBJ1-2; 8 nucleotides match TRBD1. The sequenced material came from PBMCs or T cells enriched from blood (not recorded which). The TCR was taken from a woman under 30 who had recovered from COVID-19. The CDR3, as DNA: TGTGCCAGCAGCCAGACAGGGGCGGAAGGCTACACCTTC. It translates to CASSQTGAEGYTF. The whole variable domain, remainder taken from reference TRBV7-2 and TRBJ1-2, is GAGVSQSPSNKVTEKGKDVELRCDPISGHTALYWYRQSLGQGLEFLIYFQGNSAPDKSGLPSDRFSAERTGGSVSTLTIQRTQQEDSAVYLCASSQTGAEGYTFGSGTRLTVV.